The rows below give T cell receptor beta chains drawn from one sample of a study of a mutant IDH1 vaccine in newly diagnosed glioma. No antigens are known for them. Repertoires were generated with immunoSEQ multiplex PCR, while TCRdb's copy carries only in-frame clones and drops some. The table records 40,000 to 60,000 clones, approximately 80% of them present only once. Sequences were derived from PBMCs, sampled from a glioma patient whose treatment included an IDH1 peptide vaccine. The receptors stem from a man in his forties with glioma. Each CDR3 is given with its conserved first and last residue. The D gene is left open where the match is weak. Rows may omit the clone size; those that give it use once, few, many or a size class.

J gene	clone size	V gene	D gene	CDR3 protein	CDR3 DNA
TRBJ1-2	NA	TRBV4-1	NA	CATQNRAGATGYTF	TGCGCCACCCAGAACCGCGCCGGGGCTACTGGCTACACCTTC
TRBJ1-1	few	TRBV5-6	NA	CASSLVWNTEAFF	TGTGCCAGCAGCTTGGTTTGGAACACTGAAGCTTTCTTT
TRBJ1-1	NA	TRBV7-6	TRBD1	CASSLASGTGTAFF	TGTGCCAGCAGCTTAGCGAGTGGGACAGGGACAGCTTTCTTT
TRBJ1-6	NA	TRBV6-5	NA	CASRVGNSPLHF	TGTGCCAGCAGGGTAGGGAATTCACCCCTCCACTTT
TRBJ2-6	NA	TRBV29-1	NA	CSVRGRSSGANVLTF	TGCAGCGTTAGAGGCAGAAGCTCTGGGGCCAACGTCCTGACTTTC
TRBJ1-2	once	TRBV5-4	TRBD1	CASSSPKDRGRTYGYTF	TGTGCCAGCAGCTCCCCGAAAGACAGGGGGCGAACCTATGGCTACACCTTC
TRBJ2-7	NA	TRBV21-1	NA	CASSNMGEQYF	TGTGCCAGCAGCAATATGGGCGAGCAGTACTTC
TRBJ2-7	NA	TRBV6-6	TRBD2	CASSSGTSGIAYEQYF	TGTGCCAGCAGTTCAGGGACTAGCGGGATCGCCTACGAGCAGTACTTC
TRBJ1-1	NA	TRBV2	TRBD1	CASSGQTGAGAFF	TGTGCCAGCAGTGGCCAGACAGGGGCTGGGGCTTTCTTT
TRBJ1-2	NA	TRBV5-4	NA	CASSTDTYGYTF	TGTGCCAGCAGCACGGATACCTATGGCTACACCTTC
TRBJ1-5	NA	TRBV2	NA	CASTLDSHSNQPQHF	TGTGCCAGCACCTTGGACAGCCATAGCAATCAGCCCCAGCATTTT
TRBJ1-3	NA	TRBV5-1	NA	CASSLVGSSGNTIYF	TGCGCCAGCAGCTTGGTTGGGAGCTCTGGAAACACCATATATTTT
TRBJ1-2	NA	TRBV23-1	TRBD1	CASSPRDRDYGYTF	TGCGCCAGCAGTCCTAGGGACAGGGACTATGGCTACACCTTC
TRBJ1-5	few	TRBV6-6	TRBD1	CASSDRAGNQPQHF	TGTGCCAGCAGTGACAGGGCTGGCAATCAGCCCCAGCATTTT
TRBJ2-5	NA	TRBV12-1	NA	CASSLQLHIQETQYF	TGTGCCAGCAGCCTGCAGCTACATATTCAAGAGACCCAGTACTTC
TRBJ1-2	NA	TRBV7-2	TRBD1	CASSLKGAQVGYTF	TGTGCCAGCAGCTTAAAGGGGGCGCAGGTTGGCTACACCTTC
TRBJ1-6	NA	TRBV2	NA	CASREARSSPLHF	TGTGCCAGCAGGGAGGCCCGGAGTTCACCCCTCCACTTT